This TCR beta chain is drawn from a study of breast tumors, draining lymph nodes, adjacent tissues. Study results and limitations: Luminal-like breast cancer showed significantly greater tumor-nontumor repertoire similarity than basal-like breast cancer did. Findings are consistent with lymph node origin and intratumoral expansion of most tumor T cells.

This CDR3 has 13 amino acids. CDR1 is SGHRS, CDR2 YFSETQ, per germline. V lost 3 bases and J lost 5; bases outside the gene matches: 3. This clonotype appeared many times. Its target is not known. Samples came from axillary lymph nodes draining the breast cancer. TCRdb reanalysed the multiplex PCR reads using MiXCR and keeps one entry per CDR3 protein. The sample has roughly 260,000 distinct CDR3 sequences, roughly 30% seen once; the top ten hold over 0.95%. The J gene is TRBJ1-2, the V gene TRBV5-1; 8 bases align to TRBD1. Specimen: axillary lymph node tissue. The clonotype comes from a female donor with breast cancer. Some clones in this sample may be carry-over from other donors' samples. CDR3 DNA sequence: TGCGCCAGCAGCTCCAGGGGGCAGTATGGCTACACCTTC. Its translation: CASSSRGQYGYTF.